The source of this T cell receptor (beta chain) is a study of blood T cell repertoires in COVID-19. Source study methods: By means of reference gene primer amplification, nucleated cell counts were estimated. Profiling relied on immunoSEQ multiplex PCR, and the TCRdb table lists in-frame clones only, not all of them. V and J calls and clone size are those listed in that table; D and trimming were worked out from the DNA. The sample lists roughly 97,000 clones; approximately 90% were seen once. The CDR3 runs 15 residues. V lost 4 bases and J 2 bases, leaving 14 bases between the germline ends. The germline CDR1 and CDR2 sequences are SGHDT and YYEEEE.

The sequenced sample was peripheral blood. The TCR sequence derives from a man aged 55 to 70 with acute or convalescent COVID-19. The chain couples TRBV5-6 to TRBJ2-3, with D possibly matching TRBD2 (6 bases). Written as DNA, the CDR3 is TGTGCCAGCAGCCCGATCGGCGGGAACACAGATACGCAGTATTTT. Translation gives CASSPIGGNTDTQYF.